This TCR beta chain stems from a study of T cell responses to AZD1222 COVID-19 vaccine. Study-level results: Vaccination with two AZD1222 doses was followed by a rise in Spike-specific TCR breadth and depth. Unmutated regions of variants are reportedly targeted by nearly half of spike-specific TCRs.

Profiled with immunoSEQ multiplex PCR; TCRdb holds only in-frame clones, not every one. The sample lists about 110,000 clones, approximately 89% occurring once. Remarks on this clone: What it recognizes is unknown.

Losses at the gene ends were 5 bases for V and 3 bases for J; bases not matched to a gene: 4. This CDR3 is built from 14 residues. Germline V lookup: CDR1 LNHDA, CDR2 SQIVND (reference sequence). This TCR came from an adult in good health. Here the sequenced sample was peripheral blood, taken on day 0 of MenACWY control vaccination. V gene TRBV19 combines with J gene TRBJ2-1; 7 bases agree with TRBD2. CDR3 region: CASSGGVLYNEQFF. The CDR3 nucleotides read TGTGCCAGTAGTGGGGGGGTGCTCTACAATGAGCAGTTCTTC.